A single sample is the source of the 15 T cell receptor beta chains below, sequenced in a study of CD8 T cells in Susac syndrome. RNA was extracted with the RNeasy kit, and a quantity of about 0.45 to 1 ug was reverse transcribed using random hexamers. Using its own MiXCR run on the immunoSEQ multiplex PCR reads, TCRdb lists one record per CDR3 protein. The table lists some 150,000 distinct CDR3 sequences, approximately 95% of them singletons, with about 0.16% in the top ten. The sample consisted of CD4+ T cells from PBMCs. The receptors were gathered from a human donor with Susac syndrome.

This clonotype has just a few counts. The V and J genes are TRBV7-9 and TRBJ1-1; no clear D gene. Trimming stripped 5 bases from V and 6 bases from J, with 13 bases between. CDR3 length: 13 amino acids. The V gene's germline CDR1 is SEHNR and CDR2 FQNEAQ (reference sequence). The CDR3: CASSPEWSPEAFF. In DNA, the CDR3 is TGTGCCAGCAGCCCTGAGTGGTCACCTGAAGCTTTCTTT.

The J gene is TRBJ1-2, the V gene TRBV12-3 or TRBV12-4, with 8 bases lining up with TRBD1. Germline trimming cut 5 bases from V and 9 bases from J; bases unmatched to any gene: 5. The CDR3 has 12 residues. DNA of the CDR3: TGTGCCAGCAGTCTGACAGGGGTGAGCTACACCTTC. Amino acids: CASSLTGVSYTF.

The rearrangement links TRBV29-1 to TRBJ1-2, with D unresolved. Germline CDR1 is SQVTM and CDR2 is ANQGSEA. The CDR3 is 14 amino acids. Deletions cut 1 base from V and 2 bases from J, with 11 bases between. In DNA form, the CDR3 reads TGCAGCGTTGAAGGCGGTGGTAGGAACTATGGCTACACCTTC. Translated: CSVEGGGRNYGYTF.

The chain links TRBV20-1 to TRBJ1-1, with 7 bases identical to TRBD1. This CDR3 spans 16 amino acids. The V segment lost 6 bases and the J segment 6 bases; nucleotides outside the gene matches: 19. Germline V gene sequence: CDR1 DFQATT, CDR2 SNEGSKA (reference sequence). CDR3 DNA: TGCAGTGCGAGACCCCCGGACAGGTCGAGTGGCGCTGAAGCTTTCTTT. This gives the protein CSARPPDRSSGAEAFF.

The V call is TRBV20-1, the J call TRBJ2-3, with TRBD2 matching 10 bases. This CDR3 spans 15 amino acids. Germline-derived CDR1 and CDR2 are DFQATT and SNEGSKA (reference sequence). Trimming cost V 6 bases and J 1 base; bases outside gene matches: 7. Written as DNA, the CDR3 is TGCAGTGCCGCCATCACTAGCGGGGGCACAGATACGCAGTATTTT. It codes for CSAAITSGGTDTQYF.

This clonotype was seen only a few times. The rearrangement uses TRBV28 and TRBJ1-2, with D unclear. The V gene lost 5 bases and the J gene lost 7 bases, with 8 bases spanning the gap. The CDR3 spans 11 residues. Germline loops: CDR1 MDHEN, CDR2 SYDVKM. The CDR3 DNA reads TGTGCCAGCAGTCCCCGGGGTGGCTACACCTTC. Its translation is CASSPRGGYTF.

This clonotype was found a few times. The chain carries TRBV5-4 and TRBJ2-7; D possibly matches TRBD1 or TRBD2 (5 bases each). From germline, CDR1 is SGHNT and CDR2 YYREEE (reference sequence). The V end was cut by 4 bases, the J end by 3 bases, with 8 bases between. CDR3 length: 12 amino acids. The CDR3 region is CASSRDGYEQYF. CDR3 nucleotide sequence: TGTGCCAGCAGCCGGGACGGCTACGAGCAGTACTTC.

This clonotype occurred once. The chain carries TRBV2 and TRBJ1-4, with TRBD1 as a possible D gene (5 bases). The CDR3 has 13 amino acids. Germline V gene data show CDR1 as SNHLY and CDR2 as FYNNEI. Trimming stripped 6 bases from V and 4 bases from J, with 9 bases between. CDR3 sequence reads: CASSRDHNEKLFF. The DNA for the CDR3 is TGTGCCAGCAGCCGGGACCATAATGAAAAACTGTTTTTT.

The rearrangement links TRBV20-1 to TRBJ2-1, with 7 bases fitting TRBD1. This CDR3 contains 14 residues. Germline V gene sequence: CDR1 DFQATT, CDR2 SNEGSKA (reference sequence). V gave up 5 bases and J gave up 2 bases; unmatched junction bases: 6. The CDR3 here is CSAEGQSTYNEQFF. CDR3 nucleotide sequence: TGCAGTGCTGAGGGACAGAGCACCTACAATGAGCAGTTCTTC.

This chain joins TRBV20-1 and TRBJ2-3; D not certain. The germline CDR1 and CDR2 sequences are DFQATT and SNEGSKA (reference sequence). V dropped 0 bases and J dropped 2 bases, with 30 bases sitting between them. The length of the CDR3 is 21 residues. CDR3: CSARDPLASLKLNSHTDTQYF. The CDR3 region has the DNA TGCAGTGCTAGAGATCCTCTGGCCAGCCTGAAGTTGAACTCTCACACAGATACGCAGTATTTT.

The gene calls are TRBV7-3 and TRBJ2-2; D is possibly TRBD1 (5 bases). The CDR3 covers 15 residues. CDR1 is SGHTA and CDR2 is FQGTGA in the germline V gene. Trimming stripped 5 bases from V and 3 bases from J, with 13 bases between. The CDR3 loop is CASSIQGWYTGELFF. The CDR3 DNA reads TGTGCCAGCAGCATCCAGGGATGGTACACCGGGGAGCTGTTTTTT.

This chain uses TRBV24-1 with TRBJ2-2; D is uncertain. Trimming shortened V by 6 bases and J by 3 bases, and 7 bases separated the two germline ends. This CDR3 has 13 amino acids. Germline V CDR1 and CDR2: KGHDR, SFDVKD. For the CDR3, the DNA is TGTGCCACCAGTCTCGGGTACACCGGGGAGCTGTTTTTT. This codes for CATSLGYTGELFF.

This clonotype was observed once. This sequence joins TRBV12-3 or TRBV12-4 and TRBJ1-2, with D unclear. V was cut by 2 bases and J by 1 base, with 8 bases left in between. This CDR3 is 14 amino acids long. The CDR3 nucleotides are TGTGCCAGCAGTTTACAAGCCGTTAACTATGGCTACACCTTC. Protein sequence: CASSLQAVNYGYTF.

V and J are TRBV29-1 and TRBJ1-2, with D uncertain. The CDR3 is made up of 13 amino acids. Trimming pared 0 bases from V and 7 bases from J, leaving 12 bases between. Germline assignment: CDR1 SQVTM and CDR2 ANQGSEA. CDR3 amino acids: CSVEDRGDGGYTF. The DNA of the CDR3 is TGCAGCGTTGAAGATCGAGGAGACGGTGGCTACACCTTC.

In this sample, this clonotype turned up once. J is TRBJ1-6 and V is TRBV2; no clear D. The CDR3 loop spans 12 amino acids. Germline V gene lookup returns CDR1 SNHLY and CDR2 FYNNEI. Trimming took off 10 bases at V and 7 bases at J, with 11 bases between the two ends. This CDR3 is CATAPQNSPLHF. In DNA, the CDR3 is TGTGCCACCGCCCCGCAAAATTCACCCCTCCACTTT. The full variable domain, completed using reference TRBV2 and TRBJ1-6, is EPEVTQTPSHQVTQMGQEVILRCVPISNHLYFYWYRQILGQKVEFLVSFYNNEISEKSEIFDDQFSVERPDGSNFTLKIRSTKLEDSAMYFCATAPQNSPLHFGNGTRLTVT.